This T cell receptor (beta chain) was observed in a study of T-cell reconstitution after alpha-beta-depleted transplantation in children. This clonotype was detected ten times or more. Its specificity is not known. The TCRbeta library was prepared with unique molecular identifiers. MiXCR, run by TCRdb on the PCR reads, gives a single entry per CDR3 protein. The table has 500,000 to 650,000 distinct CDR3 sequences, over 10% seen once. Study-wide findings and caveats: A year post-transplant, T-cell counts and diversity derived mostly from newly produced T cells.

Sequencing used PBMCs, mostly from graft donor cells, obtained 360 days after TCRalphabeta/CD19-depleted stem cell transplant. This TCR was recovered from a male patient under 18 who had a stem cell transplant for acute myeloid leukemia, so the T cells may come from the graft donor.

CDR3 amino acids: CASSPKQTYNEQFF. The CDR3 coding sequence is TGCGCCAGCAGCCCCAAGCAAACTTACAATGAGCAGTTCTTC. The chain carries TRBV4-3 and TRBJ2-1; D is ambiguous. Deletions cut 4 bases from V and 4 bases from J, with 11 bases between. The CDR3 sequence is 14 residues long. Germline V gene lookup returns CDR1 LGHNA and CDR2 YSLEER.